This TCR beta chain was sequenced in a study of spatial heterogeneity in lung cancer. Study background: Sequencing covered available follow-up PBMC samples collected a median of roughly 2 years after resection. Study-wide results and limits: Ubiquitous expanded tumor TCRs appeared in blood more at resection than follow-up.

The germline V gene encodes CDR1 SGDLS and CDR2 YYNGEE. The CDR3 loop spans 15 amino acids. The ends lost 3 bases at V and 2 bases at J; junction bases unmatched: 5. The time point: blood at routine non-recurrence follow-up after resection. On this clonotype: Its antigen is currently unknown.

Unique molecular identifiers, one per molecule, were present on every TCR cDNA molecule. TCRdb redid the calling of the 5' RACE reads with MiXCR, one entry per CDR3 protein. This table holds tens of thousands of distinct CDR3 sequences, about a tenth found once. This receptor was taken from a male donor with early-stage non-small cell lung cancer. The V and J genes are TRBV9 and TRBJ2-7, with 10 nucleotides matching TRBD2. The material was PBMCs, obtained at follow-up. The CDR3 loop reads CASSEGLAETYEQYF. CDR3 nucleotides: TGTGCCAGCAGCGAAGGACTAGCGGAAACCTACGAGCAGTACTTC. Full variable domain (missing parts from reference TRBV9 and TRBJ2-7): DSGVTQTPKHLITATGQRVTLRCSPRSGDLSVYWYQQSLDQGLQFLIQYYNGEERAKGNILERFSAQQFPDLHSELNLSSLELGDSALYFCASSEGLAETYEQYFGPGTRLTVT.